Presented here are 26 T cell receptor beta chains from one specimen sequenced in a study of blood T cell repertoires in COVID-19. Some clones are missing from TCRdb's copy, which holds only in-frame ones; the method was immunoSEQ multiplex PCR. The table has 150,000 to 200,000 clones, about 87% seen once. Sequenced input: peripheral blood. All receptors derive from a woman between 70 and 85 years old with COVID-19, enrolled during active disease.

This rearrangement joins TRBV15 to TRBJ1-5; 12 bases line up with TRBD1. This CDR3 contains 17 residues. Germline V gives CDR1 LNHNV, CDR2 YYDKDF (reference sequence). V was clipped by 6 bases and J by 6 bases; unmatched bases: 12. The CDR3 reads CATSTSPGQGAIQPQHF. As DNA, the CDR3 is TGTGCCACCAGTACCTCACCGGGACAGGGGGCAATTCAGCCCCAGCATTTT.

The V gene is TRBV30, the J gene TRBJ1-6; D gene ambiguous. CDR3 length equals 13 residues. Germline CDR1 reads GTSNPN; CDR2 reads SVGIG (reference sequence). V lost 6 bases and J 8 bases, leaving 14 bases between the germline ends. This chain's CDR3 is CACSASTDSPLHF. CDR3 coding DNA: TGTGCCTGCAGCGCTTCCACTGATTCACCCCTCCACTTT.

The rearrangement links TRBV3-1 (or the pseudogene TRBV3-2) to TRBJ2-7, with 8 nucleotides matching TRBD2. The CDR3 loop spans 15 amino acids. Per germline, CDR1 LGHDT and CDR2 YNNKEL (reference sequence). J was trimmed by 6 bases and V by 0 bases; bases with no gene match: 7. CDR3 region: CASSQEGSGIGEQYF. CDR3 sequence (DNA): TGTGCCAGCAGCCAAGAAGGTAGCGGGATAGGCGAGCAGTACTTC.

This clone was seen a single time. This sequence joins TRBV7-2 and TRBJ2-3, with D perhaps matching TRBD2 (7 bases). The CDR3 extends over 17 amino acids. Germline CDR1 and CDR2: SGHTA and FQGNSA. Trimming shortened V by 6 bases and J by 5 bases, and 24 bases separated the two germline ends. CDR3 residues: CASSVIRGGLDEDTQYF. The CDR3 DNA is TGTGCCAGCAGTGTAATTAGGGGGGGTTTAGACGAAGATACGCAGTATTTT.

The CDR3 here is CASSKRPMVYLGGPMNTEAFF. For the CDR3, the DNA is TGTGCCAGCAGCAAAAGGCCTATGGTTTATCTAGGTGGCCCAATGAACACTGAAGCTTTCTTT. The chain joins TRBV21-1 to TRBJ1-1. TRBV21-1 is a listed pseudogene. This CDR3 region has 21 residues.

This clone came up a few times. The chain carries TRBV27 and TRBJ2-7; D ambiguous. The CDR3 spans 14 residues. Germline assignment: CDR1 MNHEY and CDR2 SMNVEV (reference sequence). Deletions cut 3 bases from V and 1 base from J, with 10 bases between. The DNA of the CDR3 is TGTGCCAGCAGTTTTGGTCAAGCATCCTACGAGCAGTACTTC. Amino acid sequence: CASSFGQASYEQYF.

The J gene is TRBJ2-5, the V gene TRBV11-3; maybe TRBD2 (5 bases). In germline, CDR1 is SGHNT, CDR2 YENEEA. Trimming took off 5 bases at V and 7 bases at J, with 23 bases between the two ends. The CDR3 is 16 amino acids. In DNA, the CDR3 is TGTGCCAGCAGCCGGAACGAGGGTACCCGTTATTTGACCCAGTACTTC. It is translated as CASSRNEGTRYLTQYF.

This chain links TRBV7-3 with TRBJ2-1, with 9 positions matching TRBD2. Germline CDR1 is SGHTA and CDR2 is FQGTGA. The J segment lost 11 bases and the V segment lost 5 bases, leaving 7 bases of the junction unmatched. The CDR3 extends over 13 amino acids. The CDR3 loop is CASSTQTSGKQFF. CDR3 nucleotide sequence: TGTGCCAGCAGCACGCAGACTAGCGGAAAGCAGTTCTTC.

The chain is built from TRBV5-6 and TRBJ2-2, with 8 bases fitting TRBD2. Trimming took 0 bases from V and 6 from J; bases not matched to a gene: 7. CDR3 length equals 16 residues. Germline CDR1 and CDR2: SGHDT and YYEEEE. CDR3 nucleotides: TGTGCCAGCAGCTTGGGACTAGCGTTGGGGTCCGGGGAGCTGTTTTTT. Translating gives CASSLGLALGSGELFF. The variable domain in full, with the rest retrieved from reference TRBV5-6 and TRBJ2-2, is DAGVTQSPTHLIKTRGQQVTLRCSPKSGHDTVSWYQQALGQGPQFIFQYYEEEERQRGNFPDRFSGHQFPNYSSELNVNALLLGDSALYLCASSLGLALGSGELFFGEGSRLTVL.

V and J are TRBV12-3 or TRBV12-4 and TRBJ2-4, with 10 bases fitting TRBD1. The CDR3 spans 12 residues. The J segment lost 10 bases and the V segment lost 6 bases, leaving 3 bases of the junction unmatched. CDR3: CASRAGQGIQYF. As DNA, the CDR3 is TGTGCCAGCAGGGCGGGACAGGGGATTCAGTACTTC.

DNA for the CDR3: TGTGCCAGCATCCCGGCCCCTGAGTTGGGGAGGAACCACCAAGAGACCCAGTACTTC. Protein: CASIPAPELGRNHQETQYF. The chain couples TRBV5-4 to TRBJ2-5; D may be TRBD2 (6 bases). Trimming shortened V by 6 bases and J by 0 bases, and 27 bases separated the two germline ends. The CDR3 sequence is 19 residues long. CDR1 SGHNT and CDR2 YYREEE come from the germline V gene (reference sequence).

This chain joins TRBV19 and TRBJ2-7, with D possibly being TRBD2 (5 bases). Trimming removed 3 bases at V and 5 bases at J, with 14 bases between. The CDR3 totals 14 residues. The V gene's germline CDR1 is LNHDA and CDR2 SQIVND (reference sequence). CDR3 protein: CASSMAGPGNEQYF. The CDR3 DNA reads TGTGCCAGTAGTATGGCGGGCCCAGGAAACGAGCAGTACTTC.

The genes are TRBV7-6 and TRBJ2-5, with D possibly being TRBD2 (6 bases). Trimming took 5 bases from V and 6 from J, leaving 13 bases between them. The CDR3 is 13 amino acids. Germline V gives CDR1 SGHVS, CDR2 FNYEAQ. The CDR3: CASSHGRVKTQYF. In DNA, the CDR3 is TGTGCCAGCAGCCACGGGAGAGTGAAGACCCAGTACTTC. Drawing the rest from reference TRBV7-6 and TRBJ2-5, the complete variable domain is GAGVSQSPRYKVTKRGQDVALRCDPISGHVSLYWYRQALGQGPEFLTYFNYEAQQDKSGLPNDRFSAERPEGSISTLTIQRTEQRDSAMYRCASSHGRVKTQYFGPGTRLLVL.

The chain has TRBV6-5 and TRBJ1-4, with 11 bases matching TRBD1. Germline CDR1 is MNHEY and CDR2 is SVGAGI. V trimming: 8 bases; J trimming: 7 bases; junction bases outside the gene matches: 9. This CDR3 is 15 amino acids long. The CDR3 DNA is TGTGCCAGCTCTGAGTGGGGGACAGGGGGTGAAAAACTGTTTTTT. Amino acids: CASSEWGTGGEKLFF.

This clone showed up just a few times. The rearrangement joins TRBV7-9 to TRBJ1-5; 7 bases agree with TRBD1. With V trimmed by 3 bases and J by 5 bases, 4 bases remained unmatched. The CDR3 has 14 amino acids. Per germline, CDR1 SEHNR and CDR2 FQNEAQ (reference sequence). CDR3: CASSLDRWDQPQHF. The CDR3 nucleotides are TGTGCCAGCAGCTTGGACAGGTGGGATCAGCCCCAGCATTTT.

This clone occurred a few times. This chain connects TRBV27 to TRBJ2-7, with 11 bases lining up with TRBD2. This CDR3 is built from 15 residues. CDR1 and CDR2 (germline): MNHEY, SMNVEV (reference sequence). V lost 2 bases, J lost 2 bases, and 2 bases stayed unmatched. The chain's CDR3 is CASSLRLAGTYEQYF. The CDR3 DNA reads as TGTGCCAGCAGTTTACGACTAGCGGGGACCTACGAGCAGTACTTC.

The chain links TRBV4-1 to TRBJ2-1, with TRBD2 matching 14 bases. Trimming removed 0 bases from V and 3 bases from J; junction bases left unmatched: 7. Germline V gene lookup returns CDR1 MGHRA and CDR2 YSYEKL. There are 19 residues in the CDR3. CDR3 in DNA: TGCGCCAGCAGCCAAGATGGGACTAGCGGGAGAGGCAGCTACAATGAGCAGTTCTTC. Amino acid sequence: CASSQDGTSGRGSYNEQFF.

This sequence joins TRBV6-5 and TRBJ2-7; 10 bases are a match to TRBD1. After removal of 6 bases from V and 5 bases from J, the junction contained 10 bases not matched to a gene. CDR3 length equals 15 residues. Looked up from germline, CDR1 is MNHEY and CDR2 is SVGAGI. CDR3 sequence: CASRQPGTGAHEQYF. In DNA, the CDR3 is TGTGCCAGCAGACAGCCCGGGACAGGGGCCCACGAGCAGTACTTC.

The chain combines TRBV20-1 with TRBJ1-3; D uncertain. V shed 3 bases and J shed 15 bases, with 21 bases lying between them. Germline V CDR1 and CDR2: DFQATT, SNEGSKA (reference sequence). This CDR3 region has 13 residues. Here the CDR3 reads CSASYGITQLRYF. The DNA for the CDR3 is TGCAGTGCTAGTTACGGGATTACCCAATTAAGATATTTT.

A single count supports this clone. This chain joins TRBV11-1 and TRBJ2-5; tentatively, D is TRBD2 (5 bases). The germline CDR1 and CDR2 sequences are SGHAT and FQDESV (reference sequence). The V end was cut by 6 bases, the J end by 0 bases, with 5 bases between. This CDR3 comprises 12 residues. The CDR3 nucleotides read TGTGCCAGCAGGAGGGACCAAGAGACCCAGTACTTC. Protein product: CASRRDQETQYF.

The J gene is TRBJ1-2, the V gene TRBV12-3 or TRBV12-4; D uncertain. The V end lost 3 bases, the J end lost 5 bases, and 4 bases lay between the germline ends. The CDR3 consists of 11 residues. Here the CDR3 reads CASSFGYGYTF. CDR3 bases: TGTGCCAGCAGTTTCGGTTATGGCTACACCTTC.

A few counts support this clone. This rearrangement joins TRBV7-3 to TRBJ1-2; 11 bases agree with TRBD1. Germline V lookup: CDR1 SGHTA, CDR2 FQGTGA. The ends lost 5 bases at V and 6 bases at J; junction bases unmatched: 2. The CDR3 length is 13 residues. The chain's CDR3 is CASSQGQGDGYTF. CDR3 DNA sequence: TGTGCCAGCAGCCAGGGACAGGGGGATGGCTACACCTTC. The full variable domain, in which reference TRBV7-3 and TRBJ1-2 provide the parts outside the CDR3, is GAGVSQTPSNKVTEKGKYVELRCDPISGHTALYWYRQSLGQGPEFLIYFQGTGAADDSGLPNDRFFAVRPEGSVSTLKIQRTERGDSAVYLCASSQGQGDGYTFGSGTRLTVV.

This clone appeared once. This chain links TRBV6-5 with TRBJ2-2; TRBD2 agrees at 10 bases. The CDR3 length is 15 residues. Losses at the gene ends were 6 bases for V and 6 bases for J; bases not matched to a gene: 7. Germline CDR1 is MNHEY and CDR2 is SVGAGI. CDR3 DNA sequence: TGTGCCAGCAGGCCAACTAGCGGGATTCCCGGGGAGCTGTTTTTT. It translates to CASRPTSGIPGELFF.

This clone was seen just once. The V and J genes are TRBV6-1 and TRBJ2-1, with 7 bases matching TRBD2. Germline CDR1 MNHNS, CDR2 SASEGT. This CDR3 comprises 15 residues. Unmatched junction bases numbered 12, after V lost 8 bases and J lost 5 bases. The CDR3 DNA reads as TGTGCCAGCGCGCTCGGGGCGGGGGAAAACAATGAGCAGTTCTTC. Its protein product is CASALGAGENNEQFF.

The rearrangement uses TRBV15 and TRBJ1-2, with D hard to call. V lost 0 bases and J lost 5, with 10 bases in between. Germline lookup yields CDR1 LNHNV and CDR2 YYDKDF (reference sequence). This CDR3 spans 14 amino acids. Here the CDR3 DNA reads TGTGCCACCAGCAGAGATCAGGCCTCTTATGGCTACACCTTC. Translation gives CATSRDQASYGYTF.

The rearrangement joins TRBV28 to TRBJ2-3; 9 nucleotides match TRBD1. Germline-derived CDR1 and CDR2 are MDHEN and SYDVKM. The CDR3 totals 14 residues. The ends lost 8 bases at V and 2 bases at J; junction bases unmatched: 5. The CDR3 DNA reads TGTGCCAGCTTCAACAGGGGGCTCACAGATACGCAGTATTTT. It yields the protein CASFNRGLTDTQYF.